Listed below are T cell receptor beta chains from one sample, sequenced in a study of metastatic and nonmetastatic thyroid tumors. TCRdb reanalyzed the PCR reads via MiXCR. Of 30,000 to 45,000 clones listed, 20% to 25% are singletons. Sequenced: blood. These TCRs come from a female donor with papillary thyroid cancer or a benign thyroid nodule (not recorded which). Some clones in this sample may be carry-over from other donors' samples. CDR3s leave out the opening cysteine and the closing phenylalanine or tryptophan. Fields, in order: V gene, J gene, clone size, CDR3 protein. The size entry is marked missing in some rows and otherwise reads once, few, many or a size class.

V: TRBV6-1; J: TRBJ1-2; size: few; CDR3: ASSLPQGDYGYT
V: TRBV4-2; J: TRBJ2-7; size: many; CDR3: ASSQDTSDSSYEQY
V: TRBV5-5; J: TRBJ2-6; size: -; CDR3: ASSTGEFGANVLT
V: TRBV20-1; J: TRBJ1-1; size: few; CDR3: SARDPTTEAF
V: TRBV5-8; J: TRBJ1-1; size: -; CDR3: ASLNRGSTEAF
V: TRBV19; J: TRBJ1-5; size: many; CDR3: ASSIGGVIQPQH
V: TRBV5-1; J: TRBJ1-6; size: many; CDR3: ASSLYRSNSPLH
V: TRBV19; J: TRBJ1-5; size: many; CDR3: ASSIEDRQPQH
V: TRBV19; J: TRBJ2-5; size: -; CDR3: ASRRTSGSGVESQY
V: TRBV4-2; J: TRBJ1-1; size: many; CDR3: ASSQDRLNTEAF
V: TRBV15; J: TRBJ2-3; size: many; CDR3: ATSKTSGATDTQY
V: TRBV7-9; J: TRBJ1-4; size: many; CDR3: ASSMGTGYEKLF
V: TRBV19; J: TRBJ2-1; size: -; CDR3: ASSGTSGSGF